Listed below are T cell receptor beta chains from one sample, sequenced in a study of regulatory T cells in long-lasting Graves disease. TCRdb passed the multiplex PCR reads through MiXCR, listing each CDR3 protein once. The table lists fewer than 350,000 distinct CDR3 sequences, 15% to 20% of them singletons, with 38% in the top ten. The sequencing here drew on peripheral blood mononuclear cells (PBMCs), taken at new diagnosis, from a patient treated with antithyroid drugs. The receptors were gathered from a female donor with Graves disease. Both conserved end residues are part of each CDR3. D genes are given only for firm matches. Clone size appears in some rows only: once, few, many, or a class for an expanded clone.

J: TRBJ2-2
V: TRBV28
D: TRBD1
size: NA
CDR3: CASSPGTVSTGELFF
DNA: TGTGCCAGCAGCCCCGGGACAGTGTCCACCGGGGAGCTGTTTTTT

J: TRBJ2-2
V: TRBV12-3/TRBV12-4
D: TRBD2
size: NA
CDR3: CASSSGEGPGELFF
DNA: TGTGCCAGCAGTTCCGGGGAGGGTCCCGGGGAGCTGTTTTTT

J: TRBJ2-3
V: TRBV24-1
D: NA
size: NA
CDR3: CATSDLPSRTTDTQYF
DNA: TGTGCCACCAGTGATTTACCTAGCAGGACGACAGATACGCAGTATTTT

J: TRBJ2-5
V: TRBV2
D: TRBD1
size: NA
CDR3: CASSPDRGQETQYF
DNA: TGTGCCAGCAGCCCAGACAGGGGGCAGGAGACCCAGTACTTC

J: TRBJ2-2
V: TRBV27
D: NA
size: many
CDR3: CASSSRLGELFF
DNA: TGTGCCAGCAGTTCCCGCCTCGGGGAGCTGTTTTTT

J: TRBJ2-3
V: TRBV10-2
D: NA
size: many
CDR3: CASNFKRGDTQYF
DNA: TGCGCCAGCAACTTTAAAAGGGGGGATACGCAGTATTTT

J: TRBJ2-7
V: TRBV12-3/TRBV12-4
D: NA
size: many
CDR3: CASSLVGGHYEQYF
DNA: TGTGCCAGCAGTTTAGTAGGGGGACACTACGAGCAGTACTTC

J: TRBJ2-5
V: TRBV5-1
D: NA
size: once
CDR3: CASSGSTGPQETQYF
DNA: TGCGCCAGCAGCGGATCGACAGGCCCCCAAGAGACCCAGTACTTC

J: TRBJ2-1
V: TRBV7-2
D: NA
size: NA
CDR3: CASSLGSQGYNEQFF
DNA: TGTGCCAGCAGCTTAGGTAGCCAGGGGTATAATGAGCAGTTCTTC

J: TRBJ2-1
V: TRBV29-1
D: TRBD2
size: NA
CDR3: CSVGAGAGEQFF
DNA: TGCAGCGTTGGAGCGGGAGCCGGCGAGCAGTTCTTC

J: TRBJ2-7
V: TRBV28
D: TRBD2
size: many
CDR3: CASSSTSGIIYEQYF
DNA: TGTGCCAGCAGTTCGACTAGCGGGATTATTTACGAGCAGTACTTC

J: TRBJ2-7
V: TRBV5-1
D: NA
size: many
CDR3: CASTAEPMNFYEQYF
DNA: TGCGCCAGCACGGCAGAACCGATGAACTTCTACGAGCAGTACTTC

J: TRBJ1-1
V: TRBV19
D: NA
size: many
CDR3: CASTRGVNTEAFF
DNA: TGTGCCAGTACTAGGGGAGTGAACACTGAAGCTTTCTTT

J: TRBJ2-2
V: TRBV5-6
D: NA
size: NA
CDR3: CASSLSWLGATGELFF
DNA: TGTGCCAGCAGCTTGTCGTGGCTAGGGGCCACCGGGGAGCTGTTTTTT

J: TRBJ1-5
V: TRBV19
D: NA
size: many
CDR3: CASSMVTNQPQHF
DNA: TGTGCCAGTAGTATGGTCACCAATCAGCCCCAGCATTTT

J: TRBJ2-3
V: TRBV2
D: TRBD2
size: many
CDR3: CASSEAQPGGRRDTQYF
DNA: TGTGCCAGCAGTGAAGCGCAGCCAGGCGGGAGGCGAGATACGCAGTATTTT

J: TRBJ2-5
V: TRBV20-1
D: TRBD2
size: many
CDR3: CSASRAVAGAETQYF
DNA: TGCAGTGCTAGCCGAGCGGTAGCGGGAGCAGAGACCCAGTACTTC

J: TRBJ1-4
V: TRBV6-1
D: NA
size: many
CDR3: CASSALTGADEKLFF
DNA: TGTGCCAGCAGTGCTCTCACCGGGGCGGACGAAAAACTGTTTTTT

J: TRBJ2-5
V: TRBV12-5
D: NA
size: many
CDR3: CASGTGTSQETQYF
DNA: TGTGCTAGTGGCACTGGGACTTCCCAAGAGACCCAGTACTTC

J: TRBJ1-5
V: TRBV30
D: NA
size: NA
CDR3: CAWSQGINQPQHF
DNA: TGTGCCTGGAGCCAGGGCATAAATCAGCCCCAGCATTTT

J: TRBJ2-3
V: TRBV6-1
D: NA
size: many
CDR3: CASSQQGWGPDTQYF
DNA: TGTGCCAGCAGTCAACAGGGATGGGGTCCAGATACGCAGTATTTT

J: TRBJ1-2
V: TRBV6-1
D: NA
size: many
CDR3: CASSDIKANYGYTF
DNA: TGTGCCAGCAGTGACATTAAAGCTAACTATGGCTACACCTTC

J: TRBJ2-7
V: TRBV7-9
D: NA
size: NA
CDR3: CASSLVGGHQTYEQYF
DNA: TGTGCCAGCAGCTTAGTTGGTGGACATCAAACCTACGAGCAGTACTTC

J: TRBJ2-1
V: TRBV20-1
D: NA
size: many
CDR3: CSARDAFLSSYNEQFF
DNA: TGCAGTGCTAGAGACGCCTTCCTTAGCTCCTACAATGAGCAGTTCTTC

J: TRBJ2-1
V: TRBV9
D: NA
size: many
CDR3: CASSVDSLEQFF
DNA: TGTGCCAGCAGCGTAGACAGTCTTGAGCAGTTCTTC

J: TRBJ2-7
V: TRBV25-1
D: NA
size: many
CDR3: CASRLTASDEQYF
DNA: TGTGCCAGCAGATTGACAGCGTCCGACGAGCAGTACTTC

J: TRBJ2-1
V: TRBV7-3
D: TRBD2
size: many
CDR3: CASSPGLARYNEQFF
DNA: TGTGCCAGCAGCCCCGGACTAGCGAGGTACAATGAGCAGTTCTTC

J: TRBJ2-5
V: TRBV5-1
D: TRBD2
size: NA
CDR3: CASSLVSGRQETQYF
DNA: TGCGCCAGCAGCTTGGTTAGCGGGAGACAAGAGACCCAGTACTTC

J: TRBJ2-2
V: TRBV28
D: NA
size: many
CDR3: CASSLLSETGELFF
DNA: TGTGCCAGCAGTTTATTGTCAGAAACCGGGGAGCTGTTTTTT

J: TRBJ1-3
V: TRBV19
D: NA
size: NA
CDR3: CASSIPQGLGNTIYF
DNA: TGTGCCAGTAGTATACCACAGGGCCTTGGAAACACCATATATTTT

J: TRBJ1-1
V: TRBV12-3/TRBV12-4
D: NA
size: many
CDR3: CASSSGPGEGTEAFF
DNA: TGTGCCAGCAGTTCTGGGCCCGGGGAGGGGACTGAAGCTTTCTTT

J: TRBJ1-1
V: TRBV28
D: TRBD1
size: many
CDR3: CASSLWTGGGLNTEAFF
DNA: TGTGCCAGCAGTTTGTGGACAGGGGGCGGACTGAACACTGAAGCTTTCTTT

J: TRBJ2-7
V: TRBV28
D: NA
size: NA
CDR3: CASSPAAMVSYEQYF
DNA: TGTGCCAGCAGTCCGGCTGCCATGGTCTCCTACGAGCAGTACTTC

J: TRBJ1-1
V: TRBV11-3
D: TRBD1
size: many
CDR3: CASSQGQGLIGAFF
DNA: TGTGCCAGCAGTCAGGGACAGGGGTTAATTGGAGCTTTCTTT

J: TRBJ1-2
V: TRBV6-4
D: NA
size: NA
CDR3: CASSYGGAPKRGANGYTF
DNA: TGTGCCAGCAGTTACGGAGGAGCACCCAAACGGGGGGCCAATGGCTACACCTTC

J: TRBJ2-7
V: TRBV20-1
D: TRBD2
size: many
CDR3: CSARWRLASYEQYF
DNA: TGCAGTGCTAGGTGGAGACTAGCTTCCTACGAGCAGTACTTC

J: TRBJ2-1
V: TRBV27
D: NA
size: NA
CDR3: CASLVNRDGLVNEQFF
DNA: TGTGCCAGCTTAGTAAACCGGGACGGCCTAGTCAATGAGCAGTTCTTC

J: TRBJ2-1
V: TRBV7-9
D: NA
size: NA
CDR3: CTTSRAGQSNEQFF
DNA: TGTACCACGTCAAGGGCGGGGCAGAGCAATGAGCAGTTCTTC

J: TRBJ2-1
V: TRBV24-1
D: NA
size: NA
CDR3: CATGNTNEQFF
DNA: TGTGCGACCGGAAACACCAATGAGCAGTTCTTC

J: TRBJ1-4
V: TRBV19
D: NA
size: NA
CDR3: CASSMVERGASNEKLFF
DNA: TGTGCCAGTAGTATGGTGGAACGGGGGGCCTCTAATGAAAAACTGTTTTTT

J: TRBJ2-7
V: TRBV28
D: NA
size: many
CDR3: CASSLPTRGEQYF
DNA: TGTGCCAGCAGTTTACCGACTAGAGGCGAGCAGTACTTC

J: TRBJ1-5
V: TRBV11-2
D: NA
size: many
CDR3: CASSLEAGNSNQPQHF
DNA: TGTGCCAGCAGCTTAGAGGCGGGGAATAGCAATCAGCCCCAGCATTTT

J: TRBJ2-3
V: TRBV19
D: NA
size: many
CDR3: CASSMEGTDTQYF
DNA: TGTGCCAGTAGTATGGAGGGCACAGATACGCAGTATTTT